A selection of T cell receptor beta chains follows, all from one sample in a study of blood T cell repertoires in COVID-19. The protocol was immunoSEQ multiplex PCR, while the TCRdb copy is restricted to in-frame clones and leaves out a portion. The table records roughly 84,000 clones, approximately 71% of them present only once. Material: peripheral blood. The receptors derive from a woman in her forties or fifties with acute or convalescent COVID-19. CDR3s include the opening cysteine and the closing phenylalanine or tryptophan. D genes are given only for firm matches. A row's size may be missing; if present it is once, few, many or a size class.

clone_size: many
d_call: TRBD2
j_call: TRBJ2-7
v_call: TRBV29-1
cdr3_nt: TGCAGCGTTGTATGGACTAGACCCTACGAGCAGTACTTC
cdr3_aa: CSVVWTRPYEQYF

clone_size: .
d_call: TRBD1
j_call: TRBJ1-2
v_call: TRBV6-1
cdr3_nt: TGTGCCAGCAGTGAAAGGCCAGGGGGTAGCTATGGCTACACCTTC
cdr3_aa: CASSERPGGSYGYTF

clone_size: .
d_call: TRBD1
j_call: TRBJ2-7
v_call: TRBV28
cdr3_nt: TGTGCCAGCACCCCGGGGACAGGGAGGAGAGAAGAGCAGTACTTC
cdr3_aa: CASTPGTGRREEQYF

clone_size: few
d_call: TRBD2
j_call: TRBJ2-5
v_call: TRBV7-2
cdr3_nt: TGTGCCAGCAGACGACGGGGGGGCAGTCTGGAGACCCAGTACTTC
cdr3_aa: CASRRRGGSLETQYF

clone_size: .
d_call: .
j_call: TRBJ2-4
v_call: TRBV25-1
cdr3_nt: TGTGCCAGCAGTGGTGGGGTGAGAGGGATTCAGTACTTC
cdr3_aa: CASSGGVRGIQYF

clone_size: .
d_call: .
j_call: TRBJ2-5
v_call: TRBV28
cdr3_nt: TGTGCCAGCAGTTCCCGGGGGCAAGAGACCCAGTACTTC
cdr3_aa: CASSSRGQETQYF

clone_size: .
d_call: .
j_call: TRBJ1-4
v_call: TRBV6-5
cdr3_nt: TGTGCCAGCAGCGACAGGCGAGAAGAAAAACTGTTTTTT
cdr3_aa: CASSDRREEKLFF

clone_size: few
d_call: .
j_call: TRBJ1-6
v_call: TRBV19
cdr3_nt: TGTGCCAGTAAGCCAGAGAGGGAGAATTCACCCCTCCACTTT
cdr3_aa: CASKPERENSPLHF

clone_size: .
d_call: TRBD1
j_call: TRBJ1-5
v_call: TRBV30
cdr3_nt: TGTGCCTGGAGTGTCGGGACAGTAAGCAATCAGCCCCAGCATTTT
cdr3_aa: CAWSVGTVSNQPQHF

clone_size: once
d_call: .
j_call: TRBJ2-2
v_call: TRBV24-1
cdr3_nt: TGTGCCACCAGTGATTCTGAACGTGTCGGGACCGGGGAGCTGTTTTTT
cdr3_aa: CATSDSERVGTGELFF

clone_size: .
d_call: TRBD1
j_call: TRBJ1-2
v_call: TRBV4-1
cdr3_nt: TGCGCCAGCAGCCCGGACAGGGGCGAAAACTATGGCTACACCTTC
cdr3_aa: CASSPDRGENYGYTF

clone_size: .
d_call: TRBD1
j_call: TRBJ1-4
v_call: TRBV30
cdr3_nt: TGTGCCTGGAGTTTCCCGGGACAGTGGGTTGAAAAACTGTTTTTT
cdr3_aa: CAWSFPGQWVEKLFF

clone_size: few
d_call: .
j_call: TRBJ1-3
v_call: TRBV7-2
cdr3_nt: TGTGCCAGCAGCTTAGGAACAGCTGGAAACACCATATATTTT
cdr3_aa: CASSLGTAGNTIYF

clone_size: .
d_call: .
j_call: TRBJ1-3
v_call: TRBV3-1/TRBV3-2
cdr3_nt: TGTGCCAGCAGCCAAGACCCCTCCTTGAGCTCTGGAAACACCATATATTTT
cdr3_aa: CASSQDPSLSSGNTIYF

clone_size: .
d_call: .
j_call: TRBJ1-2
v_call: TRBV5-6
cdr3_nt: TGTGCCAGCTTCATAACGGGGGGTAACTATGGCTACACCTTC
cdr3_aa: CASFITGGNYGYTF

clone_size: once
d_call: TRBD2
j_call: TRBJ2-1
v_call: TRBV6-1
cdr3_nt: TGTGCCAGCAGTGAAGCTTTAGCGGGGGGGCCTGGGACGCTAATCTTC
cdr3_aa: CASSEALAGGPGTLIF

clone_size: .
d_call: .
j_call: TRBJ1-1
v_call: TRBV5-6
cdr3_nt: TGTGCCAGCAGCTTGGCAGGATCGAACACTGAAGCTTTCTTT
cdr3_aa: CASSLAGSNTEAFF

clone_size: .
d_call: .
j_call: TRBJ2-7
v_call: TRBV10-3
cdr3_nt: TGTGCCATCAGTGAGGACAGGTCCTCCTACGAGCAGTACTTC
cdr3_aa: CAISEDRSSYEQYF

clone_size: .
d_call: .
j_call: TRBJ2-1
v_call: TRBV25-1
cdr3_nt: TGTGCCAGCGCCCGAACGGGTGAGCAGTTCTTC
cdr3_aa: CASARTGEQFF

clone_size: .
d_call: .
j_call: TRBJ2-7
v_call: TRBV3-1/TRBV3-2
cdr3_nt: TGTGCCAGCAGCCAAGATCCTTACGAGCAGTACTTC
cdr3_aa: CASSQDPYEQYF

clone_size: .
d_call: TRBD1
j_call: TRBJ1-2
v_call: TRBV28
cdr3_nt: TGTGCCAGCTTACCCTGGGGACAGGGCTATGGCTACACCTTC
cdr3_aa: CASLPWGQGYGYTF

clone_size: .
d_call: .
j_call: TRBJ2-1
v_call: TRBV11-2
cdr3_nt: TGTGCCAGCAGGGCGGCTAGCTCCTACAATGAGCAGTTCTTC
cdr3_aa: CASRAASSYNEQFF

clone_size: .
d_call: TRBD1
j_call: TRBJ2-7
v_call: TRBV7-9
cdr3_nt: TGTGCCAGCAGCGCCGTGACAGGGGGCGAAGACGAGCAGTACTTC
cdr3_aa: CASSAVTGGEDEQYF

clone_size: .
d_call: TRBD1
j_call: TRBJ1-2
v_call: TRBV6-5
cdr3_nt: TGTGCCAGCAGTAGACAGGGGAACTATGGCTACACCTTC
cdr3_aa: CASSRQGNYGYTF

clone_size: .
d_call: TRBD1
j_call: TRBJ1-3
v_call: TRBV14
cdr3_nt: TGTGCCAGCAGCCAAGATAATAATCAGGCAGGGGGCTTCTCTGGAAACACCATATATTTT
cdr3_aa: CASSQDNNQAGGFSGNTIYF

clone_size: few
d_call: TRBD1
j_call: TRBJ1-1
v_call: TRBV6-2/TRBV6-3
cdr3_nt: TGTGCCAGCAGTCCCGGGACAGGGAACACTGAAGCTTTCTTT
cdr3_aa: CASSPGTGNTEAFF